These 24 T cell receptor beta chains were all obtained from the same sample, sequenced in a study of OX40 agonist ivuxolimab in advanced cancers. Only in-frame clones appear in the TCRdb table, and some are missing; sequencing was by immunoSEQ multiplex PCR. This repertoire shows approximately 50,000 clones, over 80% found once; its top ten account for 2.8%. The sample here was CD4+ or CD8+ T cells sorted from blood, taken in a trial of the OX40 agonist ivuxolimab. The receptors originated from an adult with an advanced solid tumor such as melanoma, head and neck, liver or kidney cancer.

J is TRBJ2-3 and V is TRBV9; either TRBD1 or TRBD2 may supply D (6 bases each). V was clipped by 4 bases and J by 0 bases, with 15 bases between them. This CDR3 is 16 amino acids long. CDR1 and CDR2 (germline): SGDLS, YYNGEE. As DNA, the CDR3 is TGTGCCAGCAGCCCGAGGGGGGCTTCAAGCACAGATACGCAGTATTTT. Translating gives CASSPRGASSTDTQYF.

V usage is TRBV5-1 and J usage is TRBJ2-3; 13 positions agree with TRBD2. CDR1 and CDR2 from the germline V gene are SGHRS and YFSETQ. This CDR3 is built from 16 residues. V lost 6 bases to trimming and J lost 6 bases; unmatched junction nucleotides: 10. In DNA, the CDR3 is TGCGCCAGCACCCCACTACTAGCGGGAGGGCCTGATACGCAGTATTTT. Translating gives CASTPLLAGGPDTQYF.

The V gene is TRBV14, the J gene TRBJ2-7, with 8 bases matching TRBD2. The CDR3 covers 12 residues. Trimming at V came to 1 base and at J to 10 bases, leaving 3 bases not matched to a gene. Looked up from germline, CDR1 is SGHDN and CDR2 is FVKESK. The CDR3 spells CASSQAGGFQYF. CDR3 nucleotides: TGTGCCAGCAGCCAAGCGGGGGGGTTTCAGTACTTC.

This rearrangement joins TRBV6-1 to TRBJ2-7, with 7 bases matching TRBD1. This CDR3 comprises 13 residues. V was pared by 1 base and J by 9 bases, with 6 bases of the junction left unmatched. Germline values: CDR1 MNHNS, CDR2 SASEGT. DNA of the CDR3: TGTGCCAGCAGTGAAGTGGACAGGCGCACGCAGTACTTC. Its protein product is CASSEVDRRTQYF.

The chain has TRBV19 and TRBJ1-1; tentatively, D is TRBD1 (5 bases). Trimming took 3 bases from V and 0 from J, leaving 11 bases between them. This CDR3 is built from 15 residues. Germline V lookup: CDR1 LNHDA, CDR2 SQIVND (reference sequence). CDR3 protein: CASSIIDSMNTEAFF. DNA of the CDR3: TGTGCCAGTAGTATCATCGACAGCATGAACACTGAAGCTTTCTTT.

This clone has just one count. The chain has TRBV19 and TRBJ1-2, with TRBD1 matching 8 bases. Unmatched junction bases numbered 12, after V lost 5 bases and J lost 4 bases. The germline V gene encodes CDR1 LNHDA and CDR2 SQIVND (reference sequence). This CDR3 has 16 amino acids. CDR3 sequence reads: CASSALRGRPGYGYTF. In DNA, the CDR3 is TGTGCCAGTAGTGCCCTCAGGGGGCGCCCCGGCTATGGCTACACCTTC. Drawing the rest from reference TRBV19 and TRBJ1-2, the complete variable domain is DGGITQSPKYLFRKEGQNVTLSCEQNLNHDAMYWYRQDPGQGLRLIYYSQIVNDFQKGDIAEGYSVSREKKESFPLTVTSAQKNPTAFYLCASSALRGRPGYGYTFGSGTRLTVV.

The chain carries TRBV6-1 and TRBJ2-7; D is unresolved. This CDR3 contains 13 residues. V dropped 1 base and J dropped 4 bases, with 8 bases sitting between them. Germline CDR1 is MNHNS and CDR2 is SASEGT. The DNA of the CDR3 is TGTGCCAGCAGTGAAGGGAACCGGTACGAGCAGTACTTC. Translation: CASSEGNRYEQYF.

J is TRBJ2-1 and V is TRBV6-5; 8 nucleotides agree with TRBD2. Per the germline V gene, CDR1 is MNHEY and CDR2 is SVGAGI. The CDR3 spans 16 residues. The trim removed 3 bases at V and 9 bases at J, leaving 13 bases unmatched. The CDR3 DNA reads as TGTGCCAGCAGTTATGGTCAAGCGGGAGCCCTTAGTGAGCAGTTCTTC. It translates to CASSYGQAGALSEQFF.

Notes on this clone: The junction departs from the called germline gene at one end, perhaps through a read error. The rearrangement uses TRBV7-2 and TRBJ2-2; TRBD1 aligns across 7 bases. The CDR3 runs to 15 residues. Germline V gene sequence: CDR1 SGHTA, CDR2 FQGNSA. CDR3 protein: CASSQGTDEHRGAVF. The CDR3, as DNA: TGTGCCAGCAGCCAAGGGACAGACGAACACCGGGGAGCTGTTTTT.

The gene calls are TRBV5-1 and TRBJ1-4, with 7 bases fitting TRBD1. Losses at the gene ends were 1 base for V and 6 bases for J; bases not matched to a gene: 6. The CDR3 runs to 15 residues. Germline V gives CDR1 SGHRS, CDR2 YFSETQ. The CDR3 loop is CASSLLPGGDEKLFF. Written as DNA, the CDR3 is TGCGCCAGCAGCTTGTTACCAGGGGGAGATGAAAAACTGTTTTTT.

The V and J genes are TRBV5-1 and TRBJ2-3; 7 nucleotides match TRBD1. CDR3 size: 14 residues. The V gene's germline CDR1 is SGHRS and CDR2 YFSETQ. J lost 1 base, V lost 3 bases, and 2 bases had no gene match. CDR3 nucleotide sequence: TGCGCCAGCAGCTACAGGGGTGGCACAGATACGCAGTATTTT. Residues: CASSYRGGTDTQYF.

The CDR3, as DNA: TGTGCCAGCAGCCGGCGAGGTGGGGATGAAAAACTGTTTTTT. Its translation is CASSRRGGDEKLFF. The chain couples TRBV2 to TRBJ1-4; D remains unclear. Looked up from germline, CDR1 is SNHLY and CDR2 is FYNNEI. The CDR3 contains 14 residues. Trimming took 6 bases from V and 6 from J, leaving 14 bases between them.

The CDR3 DNA follows: TGTGCCAGCAGCGGGACAGCAAACACCGGGGAGCTGTTTTTT. Protein product: CASSGTANTGELFF. The chain has TRBV2 and TRBJ2-2; 7 nucleotides match TRBD1. The junction had 3 bases not matched to a gene; V was cut back by 6 bases and J by 2 bases. The length of the CDR3 is 14 residues. The germline V gene has CDR1 SNHLY and CDR2 FYNNEI.

The V gene is TRBV18, the J gene TRBJ2-3, with 7 bases that match TRBD2. Germline loops: CDR1 KGHSH, CDR2 LQKENI. V shed 2 bases and J 0 bases; nucleotides not matched to a gene: 5. The length of the CDR3 is 16 residues. The CDR3 coding sequence is TGTGCCAGCTCACCAGGGAGGGGCGGTAGCACAGATACGCAGTATTTT. It codes for CASSPGRGGSTDTQYF.

The chain is built from TRBV25-1 and TRBJ1-5; D not certain. The CDR3 totals 14 residues. Germline CDR1 reads MGHDK; CDR2 reads SYGVNS. Trimming shortened V by 5 bases and J by 10 bases, and 18 bases separated the two germline ends. The CDR3 reads CASSKWGNGEPQHF. The CDR3 DNA reads TGTGCCAGCAGTAAATGGGGAAATGGGGAACCCCAGCATTTT.

The chain combines TRBV10-3 with TRBJ1-1; weak D call: TRBD1 (6 bases). Germline CDR1 is ENHRY and CDR2 is SYGVKD. This CDR3 spans 15 amino acids. V was trimmed by 0 bases and J by 1 base, leaving 9 bases between them. The CDR3: CAISESGAGNTEAFF. The CDR3 nucleotides are TGTGCCATCAGTGAGTCGGGGGCAGGGAACACTGAAGCTTTCTTT.

The V and J genes are TRBV4-2 and TRBJ2-4, with 9 bases fitting TRBD2. CDR1 and CDR2 from the germline V gene are LGHNA and YNFKEQ. The CDR3 length is 20 residues. The ends lost 0 bases at V and 0 bases at J; junction bases unmatched: 12. CDR3: CASSQDSRTSVSQAKNIQYF. CDR3 coding DNA: TGTGCCAGCAGCCAAGATTCTCGGACTAGCGTCTCCCAAGCCAAAAACATTCAGTACTTC.

The DNA for the CDR3 is TGTGCCAGCAGCCCGCGGAGTCGCGGTACGCAGTATTTT. Encoded protein: CASSPRSRGTQYF. The J gene is TRBJ2-3, the V gene TRBV7-6; D gene unclear. The length of the CDR3 is 13 residues. In germline, CDR1 is SGHVS, CDR2 FNYEAQ. V shed 5 bases and J shed 8 bases, with 14 bases lying between them.

This chain connects TRBV19 to TRBJ1-1; no clear D gene. Germline CDR1 is LNHDA and CDR2 is SQIVND (reference sequence). Trimming left V 1 base short and J 0 bases short, with 12 bases between. The CDR3 consists of 16 residues. The CDR3: CASSIVAGPVNTEAFF. DNA for the CDR3: TGTGCCAGTAGTATAGTCGCTGGACCTGTGAACACTGAAGCTTTCTTT.

This chain joins TRBV5-4 and TRBJ1-1; D not certain. The CDR3 is 15 amino acids. Germline CDR1 reads SGHNT; CDR2 reads YYREEE (reference sequence). V lost 0 bases and J 8 bases, leaving 17 bases between the germline ends. Written as DNA, the CDR3 is TGTGCCAGCAGCTTGGGCGTCCCCGCCGTAGCAGAAGCTTTCTTT. Translating gives CASSLGVPAVAEAFF.

The chain is built from TRBV12-5 and TRBJ1-5; D is possibly TRBD1 (6 bases). CDR1 and CDR2 (germline): LGHNT, FRNRAP. This CDR3 has 15 residues. Trimming shortened V by 4 bases and J by 0 bases, and 10 bases separated the two germline ends. The CDR3 reads CASGSGQSSNQPQHF. DNA of the CDR3: TGTGCTAGTGGTTCAGGACAGAGTAGCAATCAGCCCCAGCATTTT.

The chain couples TRBV19 to TRBJ1-1; 7 bases agree with TRBD1. The trim removed 6 bases at V and 0 bases at J, leaving 10 bases unmatched. The CDR3 loop spans 16 amino acids. Germline V lookup: CDR1 LNHDA, CDR2 SQIVND (reference sequence). CDR3 protein: CASSPRQGKMNTEAFF. In DNA, the CDR3 is TGTGCCAGTAGCCCCCGACAGGGAAAAATGAACACTGAAGCTTTCTTT.

The genes are TRBV21-1 and TRBJ2-7; the table's D call, TRBD1, has no DNA check behind it. TRBV21-1 is recorded as a pseudogene. This CDR3 region has 12 residues. As DNA, the CDR3 is TGTGCCAGCAGGGGACAGCCCTACGAGCAGTACTTC. It yields the protein CASRGQPYEQYF.

V gene TRBV9 combines with J gene TRBJ1-3; D remains ambiguous. V was clipped by 2 bases and J by 7 bases, with 16 bases between them. The germline V gene encodes CDR1 SGDLS and CDR2 YYNGEE. The CDR3 covers 15 residues. The CDR3 DNA follows: TGTGCCAGCAGCGTGGATATACTTAGAGGGAACACCATATATTTT. This translates into CASSVDILRGNTIYF. Based on the CDR3 plus reference TRBV9 and TRBJ1-3, the full variable domain is DSGVTQTPKHLITATGQRVTLRCSPRSGDLSVYWYQQSLDQGLQFLIQYYNGEERAKGNILERFSAQQFPDLHSELNLSSLELGDSALYFCASSVDILRGNTIYFGEGSWLTVV.